These 18 T cell receptor beta chains originate from one sample sequenced in a study of blood T cells in healthy people across ages. Primers used in a second PCR of roughly 6 to 12 cycles were a sample-barcoded 5' primer and a J-beta primer mix. TCRdb re-called the 5' RACE reads with MiXCR, one entry per CDR3 protein. The sample carries around 1,100,000 distinct CDR3 sequences, approximately 38% recorded once. The sample comprised blood. The receptor source for this set is a man aged 18 to 30 in good health.

J is TRBJ2-1 and V is TRBV5-1; D gene uncertain. This CDR3 region has 15 residues. Germline-derived CDR1 and CDR2 are SGHRS and YFSETQ. Trimming cost V 4 bases and J 0 bases, with 11 bases left between them. CDR3 nucleotide sequence: TGCGCCAGCAGCGCTTCAACAAGCTCCTACAATGAGCAGTTCTTC. This codes for CASSASTSSYNEQFF.

The chain links TRBV28 to TRBJ2-3; D remains unclear. V was trimmed by 2 bases and J by 8 bases, leaving 17 bases between them. Germline V gene sequence: CDR1 MDHEN, CDR2 SYDVKM. The length of the CDR3 is 15 residues. The CDR3: CASSLTLPPRRTQYF. As DNA, the CDR3 is TGTGCCAGCAGTTTAACTCTACCGCCCCGCCGTACGCAGTATTTT.

This clonotype was found a few times. The rearrangement uses TRBV20-1 and TRBJ2-1; TRBD1 is a possible D gene (6 bases). V shed 1 base and J shed 4 bases, with 20 bases lying between them. Per the germline V gene, CDR1 is DFQATT and CDR2 is SNEGSKA (reference sequence). The CDR3 extends over 17 amino acids. CDR3: CSARAPWGHPLYNEQFF. CDR3 DNA: TGCAGTGCTAGAGCGCCCTGGGGACACCCGCTATACAATGAGCAGTTCTTC.

This clonotype has a count of ten or more. The chain employs TRBV12-3 or TRBV12-4 and TRBJ2-1, with 9 bases matching TRBD1. After removal of 6 bases from V and 3 bases from J, the junction contained 6 bases not matched to a gene. CDR3 length equals 15 residues. This CDR3 is CASSPDRGFYNEQFF. In nucleotides, the CDR3 is TGTGCCAGCAGCCCCGACAGGGGGTTCTACAATGAGCAGTTCTTC.

The J gene is TRBJ2-3, the V gene TRBV14, with 8 positions matching TRBD1. The CDR3 length is 16 residues. V shed 2 bases and J 2 bases; nucleotides not matched to a gene: 6. Germline values: CDR1 SGHDN, CDR2 FVKESK. The CDR3 here is CASSQRQGSFTDTQYF. The CDR3 DNA follows: TGTGCCAGCAGCCAAAGACAGGGGTCCTTCACAGATACGCAGTATTTT.

This clonotype was counted only a few times. The rearrangement links TRBV7-3 to TRBJ2-2; D remains unclear. Germline V lookup: CDR1 SGHTA, CDR2 FQGTGA. The CDR3 is made up of 12 amino acids. Between the trimmed V and J ends, which lost 1 base and 6 bases, there was a span of 3 bases. DNA of the CDR3: TGTGCCAGCAGCTTAATTTCCGGGGAGCTGTTTTTT. This codes for CASSLISGELFF.

V is TRBV29-1 and J is TRBJ2-4; no firm D call. The V gene lost 0 bases and the J gene lost 15 bases, with 21 bases spanning the gap. Germline V gene data show CDR1 as SQVTM and CDR2 as ANQGSEA. This CDR3 region has 14 residues. The CDR3 coding sequence is TGCAGCGTTGAAGATCATGTAGCAGGCTCGATTAGGTACTTC. It is translated as CSVEDHVAGSIRYF.

The sample holds a few counts of this clonotype. V is TRBV6-5 and J is TRBJ2-1; D uncertain. Looked up from germline, CDR1 is MNHEY and CDR2 is SVGAGI. The CDR3 sequence is 10 residues long. Trimming took off 8 bases at V and 12 bases at J, with 11 bases between the two ends. The CDR3 loop reads CASGQSGQFF. The CDR3 nucleotides are TGTGCCAGCGGGCAGTCAGGGCAGTTCTTC.

The genes are TRBV27 and TRBJ2-7; TRBD1 matches at 9 bases. The V gene end was trimmed by 7 bases and the J gene end by 2 bases; junction bases not matched to a gene: 15. Per the germline V gene, CDR1 is MNHEY and CDR2 is SMNVEV (reference sequence). This CDR3 has 17 amino acids. CDR3 protein: CASTPSAGDRAAYEQYF. For the CDR3, the DNA is TGTGCCAGCACCCCTTCTGCTGGGGACAGGGCTGCCTACGAGCAGTACTTC.

This clonotype was counted between two and nine times. The chain joins TRBV20-1 to TRBJ1-2; 8 bases are a match to TRBD1. Germline assignment: CDR1 DFQATT and CDR2 SNEGSKA (reference sequence). The CDR3 is 12 amino acids. The CDR3 sequence: CRGDRSQNGYTF. In DNA form, the CDR3 reads TGCAGGGGGGACAGGTCTCAGAATGGCTACACCTTC.

This chain joins TRBV6-5 and TRBJ1-1, with 9 bases lining up with TRBD1. The V and J ends lost 5 bases and 8 bases, in that order; junction bases with no gene match: 6. This CDR3 comprises 13 residues. Germline V gene sequence: CDR1 MNHEY, CDR2 SVGAGI. CDR3 DNA: TGTGCCAGCAGTCAGACCGGGACAGGGGAAGCTTTCTTT. Translated, it gives CASSQTGTGEAFF.

With regard to this clonotype: One end of the junction fails to match germline, which may point to a read error. V is TRBV6-5 and J is TRBJ2-2, with D possibly being TRBD1 (7 bases). The CDR3 totals 16 residues. Per germline, CDR1 MNHEY and CDR2 SVGAGI. This chain's CDR3 is CASSYSRGTNTGGLFF. In nucleotides, the CDR3 is TGTGCCAGCAGTTACTCCAGGGGGACGAACACCGGGGGGCTGTTTTTT.

The rearrangement uses TRBV9 and TRBJ2-1; a weak D match, TRBD2 (5 bases). The DNA end is more similar to TRBJ2-7, so the J call may be wrong. This CDR3 spans 18 amino acids. Per the germline V gene, CDR1 is SGDLS and CDR2 is YYNGEE. The CDR3 DNA reads TGTGCCAGCAGCGTAGCTTTGGCTAGCTCAATTTCCTACAATGAGCAGTACTTC. Translated: CASSVALASSISYNEQYF.

The chain carries TRBV6-1 and TRBJ1-1; 9 bases are shared with TRBD1. The CDR3 extends over 17 amino acids. The J segment lost 2 bases and the V segment lost 5 bases, leaving 12 bases of the junction unmatched. CDR1 is MNHNS and CDR2 is SASEGT in the germline V gene. CDR3 sequence reads: CASSQTFGDRDNTEAFF. DNA for the CDR3: TGTGCCAGCAGTCAAACCTTCGGGGACAGGGACAACACTGAAGCTTTCTTT.

The chain employs TRBV20-1 and TRBJ1-2, with D tentatively TRBD1 (5 bases). The CDR3 is 15 amino acids. The germline CDR1 and CDR2 sequences are DFQATT and SNEGSKA (reference sequence). V shed 4 bases and J shed 6 bases, with 21 bases lying between them. CDR3 region: CSAKVGLEGWDGYTF. CDR3 DNA sequence: TGCAGTGCTAAGGTCGGATTGGAGGGGTGGGATGGCTACACCTTC.

This chain links TRBV2 with TRBJ2-7, with 10 positions matching TRBD1. The J call is uncertain, as TRBJ2-5 better fits the DNA end. The CDR3 contains 15 residues. From germline, CDR1 is SNHLY and CDR2 FYNNEI. Here the CDR3 DNA reads TGTGCCAGCAGGCGGGACAGGGGTAGGGAAGAGACCCAGTACTTC. Protein product: CASRRDRGREETQYF.

This chain connects TRBV6-6 to TRBJ2-5; no definite D call. From germline, CDR1 is MNHNY and CDR2 SVGAGI (reference sequence). The CDR3 consists of 14 residues. V lost 8 bases, J lost 2 bases, and 15 bases lay in between. Here the CDR3 reads CASLGRTIQETQYF. CDR3 DNA sequence: TGTGCCAGCTTAGGTAGAACAATACAAGAGACCCAGTACTTC.

This clonotype has more than one count but fewer than ten. This chain uses TRBV20-1 with TRBJ1-5; a weak D match, TRBD1 (6 bases). The CDR3 is 14 residues long. Germline CDR1 reads DFQATT; CDR2 reads SNEGSKA (reference sequence). V lost 3 bases and J 4 bases, leaving 13 bases between the germline ends. The CDR3 DNA sequence: TGCAGTGCTAGTCCCCAGGGGTGGAATCAGCCCCAGCATTTT. Amino acids: CSASPQGWNQPQHF.